This TCR beta chain was recorded in a study of beta chain features in type 1 diabetes. Findings and caveats of the study: When Type 1 diabetes patients were examined, their TCRB CDR3s proved moderately but significantly shorter in all four CD4+ subsets.

Worth noting for this clone: Antigen unknown.

The CDR3 contains 17 residues. Germline CDR1 is LGHNA and CDR2 is YSLEER. The V gene lost 0 bases and the J gene lost 4 bases, with 15 bases spanning the gap. The entirety of the isolated RNA underwent reverse transcription, so expressed TCRB transcripts were sequenced. Clones were sequenced by immunoSEQ multiplex PCR, and TCRdb holds only the in-frame ones, with some missing. The data contain some 240,000 clones, 15% to 20% of them singletons. Blood was drawn once from each donor into heparinised tubes. The draws averaged about 120 mL. The sequenced sample consisted of naive CD4+ T cells from blood. J is TRBJ2-2 and V is TRBV4-3; no clear D. The clonotype was recovered from a man younger than 40 with type 1 diabetes. For the CDR3, the DNA is TGCGCCAGCAGCCAAGAGTATGAGGCAGTCGGCACCGGGGAGCTGTTTTTT. Amino acid sequence: CASSQEYEAVGTGELFF.